This T cell receptor (delta chain) was retrieved from a study of gamma-delta T cells after stem cell transplantation. TCRdb fed the RT-PCR reads to CATT. Here the sample spans about 2,500 delta-chain clones, 20% to 25% being singletons. Losses at the gene ends were 1 base for V and 0 bases for J; bases not matched to a gene: 26. The CDR3 extends over 25 amino acids. Germline CDR1 and CDR2: TSWWSYY and QGS. This clone has more than one count but fewer than ten. The sample has other DNA sequences that encode this CDR3 too. Input material: gamma-delta T cells. This chain links TRDV1 with TRDJ1; 13 bases align to TRDD3. This TCR was recovered from a human donor. It is not recorded whose cells these are; they may come from a transplant donor. Here the CDR3 DNA reads TGTGCTCTTGGGGAACGGGTACGTCCCGTACTGGGGGATACGCTGACAATTAAGGACACCGATAAACTCATCTTT. Its translation is CALGERVRPVLGDTLTIKDTDKLIF.